A selection of T cell receptor beta chains follows, all from one sample in a study of T cells in Graves' hyperthyroidism and ophthalmopathy. TCRdb re-called the multiplex PCR reads with MiXCR, one entry per CDR3 protein. This table has approximately 740,000 distinct CDR3 sequences, roughly 15% appearing once. The sequencing input was blood. Receptors were obtained from a woman aged 18-35 years with Graves' hyperthyroidism. The CDR3 runs from the conserved cysteine through the conserved F or W. The order of the fields is V gene, D gene, J gene, clone size, CDR3 DNA, CDR3 protein. D genes are given only for firm matches. Clone size, where shown, is once, few, many, or a class for clones that have expanded.

>TRBV30|.|TRBJ2-5|many
TGTGCCTGGAGTGTTGGACGTGTGGAGACCCAGTACTTC
CAWSVGRVETQYF
>TRBV30|TRBD2|TRBJ2-7|many
TGTGCCTGGAGTGTCGAAGCGGGGTTCGAGCAGTACTTC
CAWSVEAGFEQYF
>TRBV6-5|.|TRBJ2-3|.
TGTGCCAGCAGTTTACGAAGGGCTGGGGGCTTGACAGATACGCAGTATTTT
CASSLRRAGGLTDTQYF
>TRBV20-1|TRBD2|TRBJ2-5|few
TGCAGTGCTGTTACTAGCGGGAGTGGAGAGACCCAGTACTTC
CSAVTSGSGETQYF
>TRBV10-1|TRBD1|TRBJ1-4|many
TGCGCCAGCAGGGGACAGGGGGCGCAAGGAGATGAAAAACTGTTTTTT
CASRGQGAQGDEKLFF
>TRBV10-2|.|TRBJ2-1|.
TGCGCCGTACTCCAGGGGCAATTGACCTACAATGAGCAGTTCTTC
CAVLQGQLTYNEQFF
>TRBV4-3|TRBD1|TRBJ2-7|.
TGCGCCAGCAGCCACCCCCGCCAGGGACAGGGGGCTGACGAGCAGTACTTC
CASSHPRQGQGADEQYF
>TRBV3-1|.|TRBJ1-1|many
TGTGCCAGCAGCCAGATTGGCCCGGGTGAAGCTTTCTTT
CASSQIGPGEAFF
>TRBV19|TRBD1|TRBJ2-1|few
TGTGCCAGTAGTCTGAGACTCCCGGCGACAGGGAAAGGGAATGAGCAGTTCTTC
CASSLRLPATGKGNEQFF
>TRBV3-1|.|TRBJ2-3|.
TGTGCCAGCAGCCAAGATAGAGCAGATACGCAGTATTTT
CASSQDRADTQYF
>TRBV19|.|TRBJ1-5|.
TGTGCCAGTAGTATGGGGACTCTTTTATATAGCAATCAGCCCCAGCATTTT
CASSMGTLLYSNQPQHF
>TRBV19|.|TRBJ2-1|.
TGTGCCAGTAGTGTTACAGGGTACAATGAGCAGTTCTTC
CASSVTGYNEQFF
>TRBV11-2|TRBD2|TRBJ2-7|many
TGTGCCAGCAGCTTAGAGGCTAGCGGGACCTACGAGCAGTACTTC
CASSLEASGTYEQYF
>TRBV19|TRBD2|TRBJ2-1|few
TGTGCCAGCTCAGGACTAGCGGGAAAGTACAATGAGCAGTTCTTC
CASSGLAGKYNEQFF
>TRBV7-2|TRBD1|TRBJ2-5|many
TGTGCCAGCAGCCGCGACAGGGTGCAAGAGACCCAGTACTTC
CASSRDRVQETQYF
>TRBV20-1|TRBD2|TRBJ2-1|many
TGCAGTGCTAGCTCCGGGACTAGCGGTGAGCAGTTCTTC
CSASSGTSGEQFF
>TRBV3-1|.|TRBJ1-1|many
TGTGCCAGCAGTCAAGGGACACCGAACACTGAAGCTTTCTTT
CASSQGTPNTEAFF
>TRBV6-1|.|TRBJ2-7|few
TGTGCCGTCTGTGGGACGGCCCCTTCCGAGCAGTACTTC
CAVCGTAPSEQYF
>TRBV27|TRBD2|TRBJ2-7|many
TGTGCCAGCAGAGCCCGGGGCGGGAGCATCTACGAGCAGTACTTC
CASRARGGSIYEQYF
>TRBV5-8|TRBD1|TRBJ1-1|.
TGTGCCAGCAGCCCCGCTAGTCCGACAGGGGCCAACACTGAAGCTTTCTTT
CASSPASPTGANTEAFF
>TRBV11-2|.|TRBJ1-1|many
TGTGCCAGCATAGGTGAGGGAGGTGCTGAAGCTTTCTTT
CASIGEGGAEAFF
>TRBV20-1|.|TRBJ1-2|few
TGCAGTGGCAGGGAAGGAGTTGGCTACACCTTC
CSGREGVGYTF
>TRBV6-1|TRBD2|TRBJ2-1|.
TGTGCCAGCAGCCCAACTAGCGCAAACTACAATGAGCAGTTCTTC
CASSPTSANYNEQFF
>TRBV24-1|.|TRBJ2-1|many
TGTGCCACCAGTGATTTTCTAGCGAGCTCCTACAATGAGCAGTTCTTC
CATSDFLASSYNEQFF
>TRBV12-3/TRBV12-4|.|TRBJ1-6|few
TGTGCCAGCGCGAAACAGGCCACCGCAAATAATTCACCCCTCCACTTT
CASAKQATANNSPLHF
>TRBV19|.|TRBJ2-7|.
TGTGCCAGTAGTAACCTGGCGGGGTACGAGCAGTACTTC
CASSNLAGYEQYF
>TRBV10-3|.|TRBJ2-7|.
TGTGCCATCAGTGAGTCCCCCCAGAGCGTCGCCTACGAGCGGTACTTC
CAISESPQSVAYERYF
>TRBV19|.|TRBJ2-7|.
TGTGCCAGTAATCCCGCAGGAGGAGGGCACAATGAGCAGTACTTC
CASNPAGGGHNEQYF
>TRBV14|.|TRBJ2-2|.
TGTGCCAGCAGCCAATACCACAGGGTGGTGGACACCGGGGAGCTGTTTTTT
CASSQYHRVVDTGELFF
>TRBV13|TRBD2|TRBJ2-1|few
TGTGCCAGCAGCTTCCGGGGAATTAGCGGGGACTTGGGGACCTACAATGAGCAGTTCTTC
CASSFRGISGDLGTYNEQFF
>TRBV28|TRBD1|TRBJ2-1|many
TGTGCCAGCAGTTTACCGGGGACAGGACGCGATGAGCAGTTCTTC
CASSLPGTGRDEQFF
>TRBV5-1|.|TRBJ1-2|few
TGCGCCAGCAGCTTGGTTGCGAATAACTATGGCTACACCTTC
CASSLVANNYGYTF
>TRBV18|.|TRBJ1-1|many
TGTGCCAGCTCACCACGAGCGGGGGATACTGAAGCTTTCTTT
CASSPRAGDTEAFF
>TRBV20-1|.|TRBJ1-2|many
TGCAGTGCTAGGGGGGGGGACTATGGCTACACCTTC
CSARGGDYGYTF
>TRBV27|TRBD1|TRBJ1-2|.
TGTGCCAGCAGTAGGACAGGGGGCGCGTACTATGGCTACACCTTC
CASSRTGGAYYGYTF
>TRBV7-2|.|TRBJ1-1|many
TGTGCCAGCAGGTTGCCAGTGAACACTGAAGCTTTCTTT
CASRLPVNTEAFF
>TRBV30|.|TRBJ2-3|few
TGTGCCTGGAGTGTAGGAGGGCTAGCGCAAATCACAGATACGCAGTATTTT
CAWSVGGLAQITDTQYF
>TRBV12-3/TRBV12-4|.|TRBJ1-4|many
TGTGCCAGCAGTTCCCCCCGGGAAACATCGGTGGCACGTAATGAAAAACTGTTTTTT
CASSSPRETSVARNEKLFF
>TRBV30|TRBD1|TRBJ1-2|.
TGTGCCTGGAGTGGAGGCACGACAGGGATGTCCTATGGCTACACCTTC
CAWSGGTTGMSYGYTF
>TRBV7-9|.|TRBJ2-3|few
TGTGCCAGCAGCTTAGCGGGGGCGATGATCACAGATACGCAGTATTTT
CASSLAGAMITDTQYF
>TRBV3-1|TRBD1|TRBJ2-1|many
TGTGCCAGCAGCCAACTGGGACAGTTCAATGAGCAGTTCTTC
CASSQLGQFNEQFF
>TRBV28|.|TRBJ2-6|few
TGTGCCAGCAGTTTGCGGAGGGACGGCCGCTCTGGGGCCAACGTCCTGACTTTC
CASSLRRDGRSGANVLTF
>TRBV20-1|.|TRBJ1-6|.
TGCAGTGCTAGAGAACAGGTTATTAATTCACCCCTCCACTTT
CSAREQVINSPLHF
>TRBV4-3|.|TRBJ1-4|few
TGCGCCAGCAGCCAAGGGGACGGTGCAACTAATGAAAAACTGTTTTTT
CASSQGDGATNEKLFF